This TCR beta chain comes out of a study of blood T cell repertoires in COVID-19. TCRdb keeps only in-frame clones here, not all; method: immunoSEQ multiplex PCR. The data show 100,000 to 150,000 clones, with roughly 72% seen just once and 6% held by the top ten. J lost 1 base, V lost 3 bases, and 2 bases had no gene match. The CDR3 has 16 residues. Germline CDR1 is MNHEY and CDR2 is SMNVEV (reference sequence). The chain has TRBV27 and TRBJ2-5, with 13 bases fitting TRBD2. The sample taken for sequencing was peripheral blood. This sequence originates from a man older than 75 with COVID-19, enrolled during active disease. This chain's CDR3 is CASSLGLAGSQETQYF. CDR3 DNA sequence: TGTGCCAGCAGTTTGGGACTAGCGGGAAGCCAAGAGACCCAGTACTTC.